This T cell receptor beta chain stems from a study of blood T cell repertoires in COVID-19. The CDR3 totals 16 residues. The germline CDR1 and CDR2 sequences are SGHTS and YDEGEE. The germline V and J ends were trimmed by 0 bases and 5 bases, with 17 bases remaining between them. This table comes from immunoSEQ multiplex PCR, and its TCRdb copy is limited to in-frame clones, with some not included. The data show roughly 340,000 clones, 89% seen once. The clonotype was recovered from a woman between 25 and 40 years old with COVID-19, enrolled during active disease. Input material: peripheral blood. The genes are TRBV5-8 and TRBJ2-5; possible D gene TRBD1, 5 bases. The DNA for the CDR3 is TGTGCCAGCAGCTTGGAGATATATCAGGGTGGGGAGACCCAGTACTTC. This sequence encodes CASSLEIYQGGETQYF. Full variable domain (missing parts from reference TRBV5-8 and TRBJ2-5): EAGVTQSPTHLIKTRGQQATLRCSPISGHTSVYWYQQALGLGLQFLLWYDEGEERNRGNFPPRFSGRQFPNYSSELNVNALELEDSALYLCASSLEIYQGGETQYFGPGTRLLVL.